In this sample, the clone carrying this TCR beta chain turned up many times. The sample comes from a study of regulatory T cells in long-lasting Graves disease. As for the study in general: The antithyroid drugs taken by newly diagnosed Graves' patients had been used for under 3 months.

Deletions cut 3 bases from V and 2 bases from J, with 7 bases between. The CDR3 is 12 residues long. Germline CDR1 is DFQATT and CDR2 is SNEGSKA (reference sequence). Time point noted: newly diagnosed GD, antithyroid drugs for less than 3 months. The TCR library was made from RNA extracted from PBMCs. Patients came from an endocrinology department in Xi'an, China. Building the TCR beta libraries relied on iRepertoire HTBI primers, and CDR3 regions underwent Arm-PCR. MiXCR, run by TCRdb on the multiplex PCR reads, gives a single entry per CDR3 protein. The data contain under 250,000 distinct CDR3 sequences, roughly 19% of them singletons. This sample also belongs to another study, concerning T cells in Graves' hyperthyroidism and ophthalmopathy.

The receptor was isolated from a woman in her twenties or thirties with Graves disease. The V call is TRBV20-1, the J call TRBJ1-2; no definite D call. This specimen was peripheral blood mononuclear cells (PBMCs), taken at new diagnosis, from a patient treated with antithyroid drugs. DNA for the CDR3: TGCAGTGCTAGCGAACAGAACTATGGCTACACCTTC. Its protein product is CSASEQNYGYTF.